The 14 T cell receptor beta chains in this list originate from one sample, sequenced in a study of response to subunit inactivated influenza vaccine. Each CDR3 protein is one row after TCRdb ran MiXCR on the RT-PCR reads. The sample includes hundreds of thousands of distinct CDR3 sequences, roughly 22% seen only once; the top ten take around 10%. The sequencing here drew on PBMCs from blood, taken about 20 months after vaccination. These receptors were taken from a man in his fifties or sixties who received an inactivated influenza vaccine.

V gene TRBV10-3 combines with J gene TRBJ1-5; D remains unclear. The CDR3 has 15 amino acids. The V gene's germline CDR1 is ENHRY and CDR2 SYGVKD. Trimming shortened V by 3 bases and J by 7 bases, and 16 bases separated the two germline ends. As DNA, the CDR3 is TGTGCCATCAGTGATGTTTTCGGTGGGAGGCAGCCCCAGCATTTT. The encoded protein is CAISDVFGGRQPQHF.

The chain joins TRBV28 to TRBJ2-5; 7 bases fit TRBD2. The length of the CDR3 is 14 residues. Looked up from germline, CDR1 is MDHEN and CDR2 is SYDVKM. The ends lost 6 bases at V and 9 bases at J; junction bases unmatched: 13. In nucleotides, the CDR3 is TGTGCCAGCAGCCCCGGATTCGCGGGAGTTGCCCAGTACTTC. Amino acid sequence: CASSPGFAGVAQYF.

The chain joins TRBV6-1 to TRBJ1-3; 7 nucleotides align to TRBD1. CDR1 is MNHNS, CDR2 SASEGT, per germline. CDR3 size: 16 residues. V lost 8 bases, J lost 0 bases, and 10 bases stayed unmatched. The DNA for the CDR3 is TGTGCCAGCGGAAAGGACAGGATCGTCTCTGGAAACACCATATATTTT. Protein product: CASGKDRIVSGNTIYF.

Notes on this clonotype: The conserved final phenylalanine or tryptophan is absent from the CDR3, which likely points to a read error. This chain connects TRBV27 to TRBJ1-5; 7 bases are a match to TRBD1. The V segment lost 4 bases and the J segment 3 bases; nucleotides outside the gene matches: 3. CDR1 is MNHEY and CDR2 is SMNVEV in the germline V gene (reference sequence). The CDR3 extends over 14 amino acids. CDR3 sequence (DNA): TGTGCCAGCAGTTCCGGACAGGCCAATCAGCCCCAGCATTCT. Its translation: CASSSGQANQPQHS.

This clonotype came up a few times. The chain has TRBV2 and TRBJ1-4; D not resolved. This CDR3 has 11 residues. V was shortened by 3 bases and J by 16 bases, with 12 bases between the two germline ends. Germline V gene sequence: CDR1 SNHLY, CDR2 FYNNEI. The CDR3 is CASSDGFRRFF. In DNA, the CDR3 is TGTGCCAGCAGTGATGGCTTCAGGCGGTTTTTT.

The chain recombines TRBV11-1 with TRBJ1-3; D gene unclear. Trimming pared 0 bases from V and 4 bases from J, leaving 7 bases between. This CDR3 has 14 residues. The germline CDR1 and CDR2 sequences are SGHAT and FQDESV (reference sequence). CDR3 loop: CASSLAARGNTIYF. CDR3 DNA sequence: TGTGCCAGCAGCTTAGCCGCGCGAGGAAACACCATATATTTT.

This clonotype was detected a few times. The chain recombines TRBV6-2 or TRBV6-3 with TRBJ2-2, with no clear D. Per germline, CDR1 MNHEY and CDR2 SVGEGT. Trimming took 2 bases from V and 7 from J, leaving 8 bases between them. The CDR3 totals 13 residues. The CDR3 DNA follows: TGTGCCAGCAGTTACGATCCAGTCGGGGAGCTGTTTTTT. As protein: CASSYDPVGELFF.

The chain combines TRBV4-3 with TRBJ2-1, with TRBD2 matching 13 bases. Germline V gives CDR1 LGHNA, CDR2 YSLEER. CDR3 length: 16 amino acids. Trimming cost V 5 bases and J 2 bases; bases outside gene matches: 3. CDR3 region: CASSTGLAGTYNEQFF. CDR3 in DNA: TGCGCCAGCAGCACGGGACTAGCGGGGACCTACAATGAGCAGTTCTTC.

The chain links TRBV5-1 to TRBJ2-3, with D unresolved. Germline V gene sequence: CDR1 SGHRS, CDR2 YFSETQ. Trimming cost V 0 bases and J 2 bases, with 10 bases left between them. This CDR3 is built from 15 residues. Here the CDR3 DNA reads TGCGCCAGCAGCTTGGACAGCGTGTCCACAGATACGCAGTATTTT. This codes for CASSLDSVSTDTQYF.

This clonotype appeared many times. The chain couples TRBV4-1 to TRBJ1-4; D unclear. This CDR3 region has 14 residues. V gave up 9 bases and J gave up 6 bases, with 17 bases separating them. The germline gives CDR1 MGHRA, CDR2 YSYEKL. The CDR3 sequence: CASAVWFGDEKLFF. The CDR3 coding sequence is TGCGCCAGTGCCGTCTGGTTCGGTGATGAAAAACTGTTTTTT.

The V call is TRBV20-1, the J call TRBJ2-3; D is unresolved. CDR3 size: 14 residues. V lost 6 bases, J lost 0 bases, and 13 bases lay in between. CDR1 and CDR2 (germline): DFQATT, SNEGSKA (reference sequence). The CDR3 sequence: CSAHKGRSTDTQYF. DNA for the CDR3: TGCAGTGCCCACAAAGGGCGTAGCACAGATACGCAGTATTTT.

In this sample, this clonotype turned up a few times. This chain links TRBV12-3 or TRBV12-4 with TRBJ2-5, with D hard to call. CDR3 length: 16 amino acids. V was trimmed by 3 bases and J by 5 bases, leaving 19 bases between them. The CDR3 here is CASSFGDLPVSETQYF. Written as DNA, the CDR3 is TGTGCCAGCAGTTTCGGTGACCTCCCTGTCAGTGAGACCCAGTACTTC.

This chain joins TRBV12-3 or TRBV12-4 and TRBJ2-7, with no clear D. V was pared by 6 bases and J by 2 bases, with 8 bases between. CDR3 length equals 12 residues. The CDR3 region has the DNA TGTGCCAGCAGCCCGGTTCCCTACGAGCAGTACTTC. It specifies CASSPVPYEQYF.

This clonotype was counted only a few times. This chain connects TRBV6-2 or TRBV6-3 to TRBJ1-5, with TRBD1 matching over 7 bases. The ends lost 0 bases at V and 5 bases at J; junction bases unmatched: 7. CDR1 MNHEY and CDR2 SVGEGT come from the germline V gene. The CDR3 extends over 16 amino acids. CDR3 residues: CASSYSTTGRHQPQHF. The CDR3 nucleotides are TGTGCCAGCAGTTACTCCACGACAGGGAGGCATCAGCCCCAGCATTTT.